Following are 9 T cell receptor beta chains from one sample sequenced in a study of cytomegalovirus exposure and HLA in healthy donors (dated by TCRdb to about 2017). Receptor amplification or capture employed the immunoSEQ multiplex PCR assay. A mixture of 60 forward primers for TCR Vbeta segments and 13 reverse primers for TCR Jbeta segments was used in the multiplex PCR. TCRdb's version of the immuneACCESS table is confined to in-frame rearrangements and falls short of the full clone set. An unresolved V gene accounts for under half of the shortfall where checked; the remainder is of unknown origin. Across this sample there are around 190,000 clones, with roughly four fifths seen only once. Roughly 2% of the sample is taken by the ten largest. Sequenced material: PBMCs. Receptor source: a young man in good health and CMV-seronegative.

The chain combines TRBV30 with TRBJ2-7, with 9 bases that match TRBD2. Trimming removed 3 bases from V and 7 bases from J; junction bases left unmatched: 10. Germline V gene data show CDR1 as GTSNPN and CDR2 as SVGIG (reference sequence). This CDR3 has 14 amino acids. CDR3 sequence reads: CAWSPLGLAGEQYF. Here the CDR3 DNA reads TGTGCCTGGAGCCCCTTGGGACTAGCTGGAGAGCAGTACTTC.

The V and J genes are TRBV18 and TRBJ1-4; 8 nucleotides align to TRBD1. The CDR3 runs to 17 residues. The germline gives CDR1 KGHSH, CDR2 LQKENI. V was pared by 2 bases and J by 8 bases, with 13 bases of the junction left unmatched. CDR3 amino acids: CASSPIRSGQEREKLFF. The CDR3 DNA is TGTGCCAGCTCACCAATTCGCTCGGGACAGGAAAGGGAAAAACTGTTTTTT.

The gene calls are TRBV5-1 and TRBJ1-2, with a tentative D call TRBD1 (6 bases). The CDR3 is 14 residues long. Germline V gene data show CDR1 as SGHRS and CDR2 as YFSETQ. V lost 4 bases to trimming and J lost 0 bases, with 10 bases between them. The DNA for the CDR3 is TGCGCCAGCAGCGCCGGACAGCCTAACTATGGCTACACCTTC. This codes for CASSAGQPNYGYTF.

In nucleotides, the CDR3 is TGTGCCAGCAGGACTGTGGAGACCCAGTACTTC. This translates into CASRTVETQYF. The rearrangement links TRBV6-5 to TRBJ2-5; no clear D. CDR1 and CDR2 (germline): MNHEY, SVGAGI. V was trimmed by 6 bases and J by 5 bases, leaving 7 bases between them. The CDR3 is 11 residues long.

J is TRBJ1-4 and V is TRBV28; D gene ambiguous. The CDR3 extends over 14 amino acids. The germline V gene encodes CDR1 MDHEN and CDR2 SYDVKM. Deletions cut 2 bases from V and 4 bases from J, with 8 bases between. CDR3 amino acids: CASSLVRLNEKLFF. CDR3 nucleotide sequence: TGTGCCAGCAGTTTAGTCAGACTTAATGAAAAACTGTTTTTT. The full variable domain, with the rest looked up from reference TRBV28 and TRBJ1-4, is DVKVTQSSRYLVKRTGEKVFLECVQDMDHENMFWYRQDPGLGLRLIYFSYDVKMKEKGDIPEGYSVSREKKERFSLILESASTNQTSMYLCASSLVRLNEKLFFGSGTQLSVL.

This clone showed up just once. V and J are TRBV27 and TRBJ1-1, with TRBD1 as a possible D gene (5 bases). Germline lookup yields CDR1 MNHEY and CDR2 SMNVEV (reference sequence). CDR3 length: 13 amino acids. With 3 bases removed from V and 3 bases from J, the gap between germline ends came to 8 bases. The CDR3, as DNA: TGTGCCAGCAGTTTTTTGACAGACACTGAAGCTTTCTTT. It translates to CASSFLTDTEAFF.

The rearrangement links TRBV2 to TRBJ2-3; a weak D match, TRBD1 (5 bases). The CDR3 has 15 residues. V lost 5 bases and J lost 6, with 18 bases in between. Germline loops: CDR1 SNHLY, CDR2 FYNNEI. In nucleotides, the CDR3 is TGTGCCAGCAGTTCAGGACAAACTTACCGGGATACGCAGTATTTT. It is translated as CASSSGQTYRDTQYF.

The chain combines TRBV4-1 with TRBJ1-5; possible D gene TRBD1, 6 bases. The CDR3 has 15 residues. CDR1 and CDR2 from the germline V gene are MGHRA and YSYEKL. Between the trimmed V and J ends, which lost 1 base and 7 bases, there was a span of 14 bases. CDR3 nucleotides: TGCGCCAGCAGCCAAGCTACAGGGTCGGGGCAGCCCCAGCATTTT. Translating gives CASSQATGSGQPQHF.

This clone was counted only a few times. The rearrangement joins TRBV5-6 to TRBJ2-5, with 8 bases fitting TRBD2. The CDR3 runs 16 residues. V lost 4 bases, J lost 0 bases, and 8 bases stayed unmatched. The germline gives CDR1 SGHDT, CDR2 YYEEEE. This CDR3 is CASSGTLLADQETQYF. CDR3 nucleotide sequence: TGTGCCAGCAGCGGGACCCTACTAGCGGACCAAGAGACCCAGTACTTC.